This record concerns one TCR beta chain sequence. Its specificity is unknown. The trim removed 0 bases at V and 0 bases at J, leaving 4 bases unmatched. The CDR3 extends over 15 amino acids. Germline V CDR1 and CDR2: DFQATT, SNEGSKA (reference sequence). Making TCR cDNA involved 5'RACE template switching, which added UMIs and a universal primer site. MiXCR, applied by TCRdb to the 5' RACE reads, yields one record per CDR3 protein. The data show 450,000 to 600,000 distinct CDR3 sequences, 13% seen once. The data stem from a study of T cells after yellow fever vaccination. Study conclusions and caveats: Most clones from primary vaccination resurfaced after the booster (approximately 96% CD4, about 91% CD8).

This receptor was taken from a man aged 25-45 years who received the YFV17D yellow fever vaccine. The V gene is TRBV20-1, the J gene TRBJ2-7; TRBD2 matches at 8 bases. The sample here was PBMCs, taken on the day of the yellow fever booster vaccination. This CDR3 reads CSARDGSGISYEQYF. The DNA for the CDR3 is TGCAGTGCTAGAGACGGTAGCGGGATCTCCTACGAGCAGTACTTC.